What follows are 23 T cell receptor beta chains derived from one specimen sequenced in a study of post-analysis software for immune sequencing data. No antigen has been identified for these receptors. Researchers reported that TCR beta cDNA libraries carried unique molecular identifiers. Using its own MiXCR run on the PCR reads, TCRdb lists one record per CDR3 protein. The sample consists of some 500,000 distinct CDR3 sequences, under 55% of them appearing once. General study points: TRBV segments more frequent in patients than in controls numbered several and included TRBV5-6, TRBV5-1 and TRBV20-1.

Sequencing used blood. The origin of the receptors is a girl under 18 with multiple sclerosis.

The chain employs TRBV5-1 and TRBJ2-1; 14 nucleotides match TRBD2. CDR1 is SGHRS and CDR2 is YFSETQ in the germline V gene. V dropped 2 bases and J dropped 10; count of bases not matched to a gene: 5. This CDR3 spans 15 amino acids. The CDR3 sequence: CASSLTGTSGGEQFF. For the CDR3, the DNA is TGCGCCAGCAGCTTAACCGGGACTAGCGGGGGAGAGCAGTTCTTC.

The genes are TRBV29-1 and TRBJ2-5; D not certain. This CDR3 is 14 amino acids long. Germline lookup yields CDR1 SQVTM and CDR2 ANQGSEA. Trimming removed 7 bases from V and 2 bases from J, with 17 bases in between. The CDR3 DNA reads TGCAGCGCCTACTCCCCCGGCTGGCAAGAGACCCAGTACTTC. Encoded protein: CSAYSPGWQETQYF.

The chain combines TRBV5-1 with TRBJ2-5; D gene ambiguous. The CDR3 covers 13 residues. The V gene's germline CDR1 is SGHRS and CDR2 YFSETQ. The DNA for the CDR3 is TGCATCAGCTCCCGACAAGACCAAGAGACCCAGTACTTC. It specifies CISSRQDQETQYF.

The rearrangement joins TRBV20-1 to TRBJ2-2; D remains ambiguous. This CDR3 comprises 13 residues. Trimming stripped 4 bases from V and 4 bases from J, with 10 bases between. CDR1 is DFQATT and CDR2 is SNEGSKA in the germline V gene (reference sequence). The CDR3 nucleotides are TGCAGTGCTATGAGTTCGGGCACCGGGGAGCTGTTTTTT. Translating it yields CSAMSSGTGELFF.

This clonotype appeared a few times. The chain uses TRBV7-9 and TRBJ2-7, with 11 bases fitting TRBD1. The ends lost 5 bases at V and 5 bases at J; junction bases unmatched: 5. This CDR3 region has 14 residues. CDR1 is SEHNR and CDR2 is FQNEAQ in the germline V gene (reference sequence). The CDR3 region is CASSGQGALNEQYF. DNA of the CDR3: TGTGCCAGCAGCGGACAGGGGGCCCTAAACGAGCAGTACTTC.

The chain links TRBV27 to TRBJ2-5; D may be TRBD1 or TRBD2 (5 bases each). CDR1 and CDR2 from the germline V gene are MNHEY and SMNVEV (reference sequence). Trimming cost V 2 bases and J 5 bases, with 15 bases left between them. There are 15 residues in the CDR3. The CDR3 loop is CASSLSSGSWETQYF. In DNA, the CDR3 is TGTGCCAGCAGTTTAAGCTCAGGGAGTTGGGAGACCCAGTACTTC.

The rearrangement links TRBV29-1 to TRBJ1-4; TRBD1 agrees at 9 bases. Losses at the gene ends were 4 bases for V and 2 bases for J; bases not matched to a gene: 11. CDR1 is SQVTM and CDR2 is ANQGSEA in the germline V gene. This CDR3 is 17 amino acids long. The CDR3 loop is CSVGVPTGGVTNEKLFF. As DNA, the CDR3 is TGCAGCGTTGGTGTTCCGACAGGGGGAGTGACTAATGAAAAACTGTTTTTT.

The chain joins TRBV11-2 to TRBJ2-7; 7 nucleotides match TRBD1. Germline CDR1 and CDR2: SGHAT and FQNNGV. The CDR3 spans 14 residues. V lost 4 bases, J lost 3 bases, and 6 bases stayed unmatched. The CDR3 loop reads CASSSLRDSYEQYF. The CDR3 DNA is TGTGCCAGCAGCTCGCTCCGGGACAGCTACGAGCAGTACTTC.

A few counts support this clonotype. The V call is TRBV27, the J call TRBJ2-1, with TRBD2 identical over 10 bases. With V trimmed by 5 bases and J by 7 bases, 17 bases remained unmatched. The CDR3 runs 18 residues. Germline CDR1 is MNHEY and CDR2 is SMNVEV (reference sequence). DNA for the CDR3: TGTGCCAGCAGTCAATCCCCCACTCTAGCGGGAGTACCTAATGAGCAGTTCTTC. Translated, it gives CASSQSPTLAGVPNEQFF.

The chain carries TRBV7-9 and TRBJ2-1; TRBD2 aligns across 8 bases. Trimming took 5 bases from V and 2 from J; bases not matched to a gene: 11. The CDR3 spans 17 residues. Germline-derived CDR1 and CDR2 are SEHNR and FQNEAQ (reference sequence). The CDR3 spells CASSHPGSGSPYNEQFF. The CDR3 region has the DNA TGTGCCAGCAGCCACCCTGGGAGCGGGAGCCCCTACAATGAGCAGTTCTTC. The variable domain in full, completed from reference TRBV7-9 and TRBJ2-1, reads DTGVSQNPRHKITKRGQNVTFRCDPISEHNRLYWYRQTLGQGPEFLTYFQNEAQLEKSRLLSDRFSAERPKGSFSTLEIQRTEQGDSAMYLCASSHPGSGSPYNEQFFGPGTRLTVL.

In the case of this clonotype: This may be a read error: a much more frequent sequence differs by one nucleotide. J is TRBJ2-7 and V is TRBV7-2; D possibly matches TRBD1 or TRBD2 (5 bases each). This CDR3 has 14 amino acids. The germline V gene has CDR1 SGHTA and CDR2 FQGNSA. Trimming removed 4 bases from V and 3 bases from J, with 13 bases in between. The CDR3 sequence is CASSCGRGVYEQYF. The DNA for the CDR3 is TGTGCCAGCAGCTGTGGCAGAGGGGTCTACGAGCAGTACTTC.

The V call is TRBV4-1, the J call TRBJ2-7; the match to TRBD2 covers 9 bases. The germline V gene has CDR1 MGHRA and CDR2 YSYEKL. The CDR3 spans 15 residues. Trimming at V came to 2 bases and at J to 3 bases, leaving 5 bases not matched to a gene. The CDR3 DNA is TGCGCCAGCAGCCAATCGGTAGCGGGGGACTACGAGCAGTACTTC. It codes for CASSQSVAGDYEQYF.

V usage is TRBV5-1 and J usage is TRBJ1-5, with D perhaps matching TRBD1 (6 bases). Germline loops: CDR1 SGHRS, CDR2 YFSETQ. The CDR3 contains 15 residues. Trimming removed 0 bases at V and 3 bases at J, with 10 bases between. In DNA, the CDR3 is TGCGCCAGCAGCTTGGGGACAGCTATCAATCAGCCCCAGCATTTT. As protein: CASSLGTAINQPQHF.

CDR3 DNA sequence: TGTGCCAGCAGGCTTAGGTTCCGGGAGGTTGCTGATACGCAGTATTTT. Translating it yields CASRLRFREVADTQYF. The chain uses TRBV28 and TRBJ2-3; 7 bases are a match to TRBD2. CDR3 length: 16 amino acids. Looked up from germline, CDR1 is MDHEN and CDR2 is SYDVKM. V shed 6 bases and J 6 bases; nucleotides not matched to a gene: 15.

The chain couples TRBV28 to TRBJ2-1, with no clear D. The CDR3 contains 14 residues. Germline lookup yields CDR1 MDHEN and CDR2 SYDVKM. V lost 5 bases and J lost 4, with 12 bases in between. The CDR3 loop reads CASSRLLLYNEQFF. CDR3 in DNA: TGTGCCAGCAGTCGACTCCTCCTATACAATGAGCAGTTCTTC.

The gene calls are TRBV15 and TRBJ2-2; D is possibly TRBD2 (5 bases). Germline V lookup: CDR1 LNHNV, CDR2 YYDKDF (reference sequence). This CDR3 contains 16 residues. V was clipped by 1 base and J by 1 base, with 10 bases between them. The CDR3, as DNA: TGTGCCACCAGCAGAGGGCCGGGGTTGAACACCGGGGAGCTGTTTTTT. Its translation is CATSRGPGLNTGELFF.

This clonotype was detected a few times. V usage is TRBV20-1 and J usage is TRBJ1-4; 9 bases map to TRBD1. J lost 4 bases, V lost 5 bases, and 5 bases had no gene match. Germline values: CDR1 DFQATT, CDR2 SNEGSKA (reference sequence). This CDR3 is 14 amino acids long. The CDR3 protein is CSAAGTGLNEKLFF. In DNA, the CDR3 is TGCAGTGCTGCCGGGACAGGGCTTAATGAAAAACTGTTTTTT.

For the CDR3, the DNA is TGCGCCAGCAGCTTGACTGACATTGCCTACGAGCAGTACTTC. Its protein product is CASSLTDIAYEQYF. J is TRBJ2-7 and V is TRBV5-1, with D uncertain. V lost 1 base to trimming and J lost 2 bases, with 10 bases between them. The CDR3 has 14 residues. Germline V gene lookup returns CDR1 SGHRS and CDR2 YFSETQ.

The chain combines TRBV5-1 with TRBJ2-1, with 9 bases matching TRBD2. The germline gives CDR1 SGHRS, CDR2 YFSETQ. This CDR3 has 17 residues. V trimming: 0 bases; J trimming: 7 bases; junction bases outside the gene matches: 11. The CDR3 DNA reads TGCGCCAGCAGCTTGGCCCCCCTGGCGGGAGGGCCGAATGAGCAGTTCTTC. The encoded protein is CASSLAPLAGGPNEQFF.

The CDR3 region is CATSDPGTGSGANVLTF. The DNA of the CDR3 is TGTGCCACCAGTGACCCGGGGACAGGCTCTGGGGCCAACGTCCTGACTTTC. The V gene is TRBV24-1, the J gene TRBJ2-6; the match to TRBD1 covers 8 bases. Germline V gene data show CDR1 as KGHDR and CDR2 as SFDVKD. The J segment lost 0 bases and the V segment lost 4 bases, leaving 4 bases of the junction unmatched. The CDR3 totals 17 residues.

This clonotype showed up just once. The chain links TRBV28 to TRBJ2-7; TRBD2 is a possible D gene (6 bases). Trimming removed 8 bases at V and 5 bases at J, with 25 bases between. This CDR3 has 16 residues. The germline V gene encodes CDR1 MDHEN and CDR2 SYDVKM. The CDR3 region has the DNA TGTGCCAGCGCCCCGGCGGTGGGCCAGGGAGGAAACGAGCAGTACTTC. Its protein product is CASAPAVGQGGNEQYF.

The chain carries TRBV5-1 and TRBJ2-1; TRBD2 agrees at 9 bases. The ends lost 1 base at V and 4 bases at J; junction bases unmatched: 15. CDR1 SGHRS and CDR2 YFSETQ come from the germline V gene. The CDR3 has 19 residues. The CDR3 DNA follows: TGCGCCAGCAGCTTGTTTTTCTCCCTGCGGGAGGGCCGGTACAATGAGCAGTTCTTC. It is translated as CASSLFFSLREGRYNEQFF.

CDR3 DNA: TGCAGTGCTAGAAAGGGGCAGCAAAAGAACACTGAAGCTTTCTTT. Translation: CSARKGQQKNTEAFF. The chain joins TRBV20-1 to TRBJ1-1, with D tentatively TRBD1 (5 bases). The CDR3 consists of 15 residues. Germline assignment: CDR1 DFQATT and CDR2 SNEGSKA (reference sequence). V shed 2 bases and J shed 1 base, with 14 bases lying between them.